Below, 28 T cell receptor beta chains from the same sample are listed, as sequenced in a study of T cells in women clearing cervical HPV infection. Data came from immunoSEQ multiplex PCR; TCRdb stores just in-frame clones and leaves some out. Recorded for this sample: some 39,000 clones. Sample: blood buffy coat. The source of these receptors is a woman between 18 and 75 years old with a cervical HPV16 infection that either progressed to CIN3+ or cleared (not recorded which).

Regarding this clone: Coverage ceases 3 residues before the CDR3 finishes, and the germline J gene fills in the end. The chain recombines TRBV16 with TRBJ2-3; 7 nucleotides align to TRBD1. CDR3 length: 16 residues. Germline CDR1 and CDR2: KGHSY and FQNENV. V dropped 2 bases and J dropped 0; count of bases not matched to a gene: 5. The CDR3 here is CASSQGDRTSTDTQYF. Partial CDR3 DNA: TGTGCCAGCAGCCAAGGGGACAGAACTAGCACAGATACG.

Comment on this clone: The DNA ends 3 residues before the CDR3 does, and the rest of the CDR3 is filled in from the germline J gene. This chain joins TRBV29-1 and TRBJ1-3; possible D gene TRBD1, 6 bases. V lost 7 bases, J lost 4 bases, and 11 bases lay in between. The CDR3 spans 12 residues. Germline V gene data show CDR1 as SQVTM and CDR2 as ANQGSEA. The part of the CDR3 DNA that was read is TGCAGCGCCCTGGACAGCGGAAACACC. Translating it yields CSALDSGNT. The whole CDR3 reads CSALDSGNTIYF.

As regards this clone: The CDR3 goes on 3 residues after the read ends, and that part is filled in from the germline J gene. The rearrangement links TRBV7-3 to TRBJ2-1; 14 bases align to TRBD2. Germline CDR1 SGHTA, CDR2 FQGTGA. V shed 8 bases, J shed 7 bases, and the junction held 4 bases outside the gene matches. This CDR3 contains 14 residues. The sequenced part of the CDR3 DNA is TGTGCCAGCGAGGGACTAGCGGGAGCTAATGAG. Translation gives CASEGLAGANE. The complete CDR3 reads CASEGLAGANEQFF.

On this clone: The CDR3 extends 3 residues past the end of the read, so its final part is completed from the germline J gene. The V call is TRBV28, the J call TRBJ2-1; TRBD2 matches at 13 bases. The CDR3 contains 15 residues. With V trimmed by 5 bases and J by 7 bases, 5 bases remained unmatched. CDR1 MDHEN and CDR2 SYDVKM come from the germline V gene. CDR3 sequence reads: CASSTTSGRKNEQFF. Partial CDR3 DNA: TGTGCCAGCAGTACGACTAGCGGGAGGAAGAATGAG.

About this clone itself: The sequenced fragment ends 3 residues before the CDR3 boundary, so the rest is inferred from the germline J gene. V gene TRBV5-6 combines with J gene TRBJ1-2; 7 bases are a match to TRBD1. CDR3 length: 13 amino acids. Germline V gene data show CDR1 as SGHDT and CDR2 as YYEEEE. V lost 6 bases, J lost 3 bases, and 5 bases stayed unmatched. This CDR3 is CASKLGQDYGYTF. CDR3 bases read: TGTGCCAGCAAGCTAGGACAGGACTATGGC.

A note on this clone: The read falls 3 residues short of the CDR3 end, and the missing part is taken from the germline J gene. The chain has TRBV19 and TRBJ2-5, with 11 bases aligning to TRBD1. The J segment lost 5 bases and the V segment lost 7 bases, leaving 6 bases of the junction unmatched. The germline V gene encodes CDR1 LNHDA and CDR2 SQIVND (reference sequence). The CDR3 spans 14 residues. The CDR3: CASKPGTGGETQYF. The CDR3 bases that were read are TGTGCCAGTAAGCCTGGGACAGGGGGGGAGACC.

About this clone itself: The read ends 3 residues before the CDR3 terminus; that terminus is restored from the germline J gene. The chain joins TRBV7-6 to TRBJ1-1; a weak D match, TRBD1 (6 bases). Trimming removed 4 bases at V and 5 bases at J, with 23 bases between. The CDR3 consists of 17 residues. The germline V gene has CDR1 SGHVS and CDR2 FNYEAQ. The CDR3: CASSSCLGGGEDTEAFF. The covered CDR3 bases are TGTGCCAGCAGCTCTTGCCTGGGGGGGGGCGAGGATACTGAA.

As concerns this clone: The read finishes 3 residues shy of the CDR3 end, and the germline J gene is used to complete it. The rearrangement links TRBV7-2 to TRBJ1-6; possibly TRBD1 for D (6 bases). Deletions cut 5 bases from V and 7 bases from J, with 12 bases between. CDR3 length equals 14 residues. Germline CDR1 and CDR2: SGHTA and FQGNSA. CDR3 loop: CASSIGQRNSPLHF. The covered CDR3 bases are TGTGCCAGCAGCATCGGACAGAGAAATTCACCC.

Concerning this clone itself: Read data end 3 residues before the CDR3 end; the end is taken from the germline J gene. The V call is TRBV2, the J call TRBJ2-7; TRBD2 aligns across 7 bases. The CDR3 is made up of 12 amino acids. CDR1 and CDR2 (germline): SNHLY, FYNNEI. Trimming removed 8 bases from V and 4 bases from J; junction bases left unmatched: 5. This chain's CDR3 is CASYGEGYEQYF. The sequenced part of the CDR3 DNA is TGTGCCAGCTACGGGGAGGGTTACGAG.

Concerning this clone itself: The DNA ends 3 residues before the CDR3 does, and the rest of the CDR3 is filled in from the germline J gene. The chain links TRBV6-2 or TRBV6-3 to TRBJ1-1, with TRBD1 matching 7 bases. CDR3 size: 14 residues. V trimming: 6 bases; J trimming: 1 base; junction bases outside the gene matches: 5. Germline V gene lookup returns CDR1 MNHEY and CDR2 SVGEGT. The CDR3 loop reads CASSPDRTNTEAFF. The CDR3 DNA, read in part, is TGTGCCAGCAGCCCGGACAGGACGAACACTGAA.

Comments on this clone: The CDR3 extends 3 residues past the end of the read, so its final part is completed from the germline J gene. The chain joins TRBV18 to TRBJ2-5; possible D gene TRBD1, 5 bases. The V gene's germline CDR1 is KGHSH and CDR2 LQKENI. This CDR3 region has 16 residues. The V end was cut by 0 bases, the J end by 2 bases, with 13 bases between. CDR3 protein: CASSPPTVPRQETQYF. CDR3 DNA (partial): TGTGCCAGCTCACCACCGACAGTGCCCCGACAAGAGACC. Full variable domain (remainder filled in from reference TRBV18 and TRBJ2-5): NAGVMQNPRHLVRRRGQEARLRCSPMKGHSHVYWYRQLPEEGLKFMVYLQKENIIDESGMPKERFSAEFPKEGPSILRIQQVVRGDSAAYFCASSPPTVPRQETQYFGPGTRLLVL.

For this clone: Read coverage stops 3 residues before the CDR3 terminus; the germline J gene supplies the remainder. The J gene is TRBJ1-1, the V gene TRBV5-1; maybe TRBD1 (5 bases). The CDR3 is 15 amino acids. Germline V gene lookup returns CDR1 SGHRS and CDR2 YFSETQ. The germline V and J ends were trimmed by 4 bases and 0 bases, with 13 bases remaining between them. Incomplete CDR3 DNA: TGCGCCAGCAGCCCAGATCCAGGGATGAACACTGAA. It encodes CASSPDPGMNTE. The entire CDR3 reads CASSPDPGMNTEAFF.

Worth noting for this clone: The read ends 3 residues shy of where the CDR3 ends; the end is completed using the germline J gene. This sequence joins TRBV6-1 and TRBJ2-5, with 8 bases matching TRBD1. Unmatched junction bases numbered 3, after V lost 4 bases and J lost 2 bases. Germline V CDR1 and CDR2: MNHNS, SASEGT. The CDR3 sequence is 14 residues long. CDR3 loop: CASSVGTGQETQYF. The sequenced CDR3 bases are TGTGCCAGCAGTGTCGGGACAGGACAAGAGACC.

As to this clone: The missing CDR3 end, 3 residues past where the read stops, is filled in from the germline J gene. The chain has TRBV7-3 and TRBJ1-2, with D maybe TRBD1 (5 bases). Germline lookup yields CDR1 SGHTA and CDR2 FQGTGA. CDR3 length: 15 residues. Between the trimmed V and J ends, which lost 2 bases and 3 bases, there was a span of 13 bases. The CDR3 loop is CASSLRPGEDYGYTF. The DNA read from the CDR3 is TGTGCCAGCAGCTTACGGCCGGGGGAGGACTATGGC.

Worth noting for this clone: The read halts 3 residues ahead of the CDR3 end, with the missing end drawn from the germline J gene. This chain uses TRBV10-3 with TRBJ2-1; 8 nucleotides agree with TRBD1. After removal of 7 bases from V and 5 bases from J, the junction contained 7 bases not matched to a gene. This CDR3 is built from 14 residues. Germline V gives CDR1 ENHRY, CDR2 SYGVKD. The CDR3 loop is CAIKGQGQNNEQFF. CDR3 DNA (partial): TGTGCCATCAAAGGACAGGGACAGAACAATGAG.

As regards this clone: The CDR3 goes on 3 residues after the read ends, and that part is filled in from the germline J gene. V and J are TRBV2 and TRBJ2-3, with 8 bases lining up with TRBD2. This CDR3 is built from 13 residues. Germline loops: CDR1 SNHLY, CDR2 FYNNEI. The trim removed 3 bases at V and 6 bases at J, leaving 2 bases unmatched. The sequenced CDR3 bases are TGTGCCAGCAGTGATAGCGGGGTTGATACG. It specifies CASSDSGVDT. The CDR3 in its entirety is CASSDSGVDTQYF.

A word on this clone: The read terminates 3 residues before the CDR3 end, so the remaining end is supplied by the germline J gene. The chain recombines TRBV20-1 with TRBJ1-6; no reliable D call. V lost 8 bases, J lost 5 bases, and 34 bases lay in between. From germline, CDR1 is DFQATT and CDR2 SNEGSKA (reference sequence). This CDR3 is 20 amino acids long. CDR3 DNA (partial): TGCAGTCACTTAGGTGACAAGGCAGCCATCGACCGAGGAGATAATTCACCC. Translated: CSHLGDKAAIDRGDNSP. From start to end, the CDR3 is CSHLGDKAAIDRGDNSPLHF.

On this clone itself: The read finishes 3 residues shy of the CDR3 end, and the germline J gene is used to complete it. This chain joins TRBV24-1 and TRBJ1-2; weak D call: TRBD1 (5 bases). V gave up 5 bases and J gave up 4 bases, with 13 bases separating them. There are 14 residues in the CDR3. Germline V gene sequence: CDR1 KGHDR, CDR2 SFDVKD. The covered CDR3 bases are TGTGCCACCAGTGCGGAGGGGCAGGCCTATGGC. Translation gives CATSAEGQAYG. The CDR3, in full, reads CATSAEGQAYGYTF.

CDR3 in amino acids: CASVRGGEETQYF. The CDR3 bases that were read are TGTGCCAGTGTGCGGGGGGGCGAGGAGACC. V and J are TRBV25-1 and TRBJ2-5; 9 nucleotides match TRBD2. The read ends 3 residues early relative to the CDR3; the germline J gene fills the gap. CDR3 length: 13 amino acids. Per germline, CDR1 MGHDK and CDR2 SYGVNS. With 9 bases clipped from V and 5 bases from J, the junction kept 7 bases outside the gene matches. The full variable domain, with the rest looked up from reference TRBV25-1 and TRBJ2-5, is EADIYQTPRYLVIGTGKKITLECSQTMGHDKMYWYQQDPGMELHLIHYSYGVNSTEKGDLSSESTVSRIRTEHFPLTLESARPSHTSQYLCASVRGGEETQYFGPGTRLLVL.

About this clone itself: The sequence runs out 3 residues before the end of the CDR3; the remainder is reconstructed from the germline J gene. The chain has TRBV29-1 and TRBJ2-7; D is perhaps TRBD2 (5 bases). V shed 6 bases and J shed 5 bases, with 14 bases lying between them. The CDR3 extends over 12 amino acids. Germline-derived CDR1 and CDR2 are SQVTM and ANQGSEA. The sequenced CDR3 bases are TGCAGCGTCGGGGTGTCGGGCAACGAG. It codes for CSVGVSGNE. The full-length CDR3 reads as CSVGVSGNEQYF.

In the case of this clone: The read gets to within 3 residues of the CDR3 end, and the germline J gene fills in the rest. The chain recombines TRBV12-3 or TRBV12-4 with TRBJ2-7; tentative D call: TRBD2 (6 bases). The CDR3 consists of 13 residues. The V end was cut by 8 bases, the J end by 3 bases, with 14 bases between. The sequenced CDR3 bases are TGTGCCAGCGGAGGGGAACACGGCTACGAG. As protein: CASGGEHGYE. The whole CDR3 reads CASGGEHGYEQYF.

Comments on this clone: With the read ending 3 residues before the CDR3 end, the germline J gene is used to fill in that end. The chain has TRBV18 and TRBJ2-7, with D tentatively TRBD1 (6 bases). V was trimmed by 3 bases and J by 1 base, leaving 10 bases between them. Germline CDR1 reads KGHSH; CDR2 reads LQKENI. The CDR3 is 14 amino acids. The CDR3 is CASSPGTRSYEQYF. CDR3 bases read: TGTGCCAGCTCACCCGGGACAAGGTCCTACGAG.

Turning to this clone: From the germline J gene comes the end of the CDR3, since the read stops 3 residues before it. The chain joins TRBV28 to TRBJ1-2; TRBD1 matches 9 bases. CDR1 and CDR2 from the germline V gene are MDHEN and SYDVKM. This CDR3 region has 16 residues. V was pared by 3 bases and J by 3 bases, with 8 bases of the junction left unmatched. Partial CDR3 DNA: TGTGCCAGCAGTTTCCTAACAGGGGGCCCGTACTATGGC. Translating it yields CASSFLTGGPYYG. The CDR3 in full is CASSFLTGGPYYGYTF.

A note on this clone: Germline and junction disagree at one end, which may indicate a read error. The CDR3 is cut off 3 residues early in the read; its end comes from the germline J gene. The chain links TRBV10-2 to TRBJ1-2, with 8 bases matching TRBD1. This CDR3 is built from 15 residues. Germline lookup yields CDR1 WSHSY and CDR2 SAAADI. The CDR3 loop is CASSPQTGATYGYTF. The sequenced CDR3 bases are TGCGCCAGCAGTCCCCAGACAGGGGCCACCTATGGT.

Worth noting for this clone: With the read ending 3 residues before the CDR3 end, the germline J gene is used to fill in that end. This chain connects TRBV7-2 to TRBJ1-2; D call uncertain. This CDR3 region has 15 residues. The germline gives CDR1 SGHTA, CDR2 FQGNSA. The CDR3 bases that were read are TGTGCCAGCAGCCTTGCGGGGATATCTACCTACGAC. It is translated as CASSLAGISTYD. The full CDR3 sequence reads CASSLAGISTYDYTF.

The part of the CDR3 DNA that was read is TGTGCCAGCTCACAGAGGGAGACTAGGGGCACTGAA. Protein product: CASSQRETRGTE. The whole CDR3 protein reads CASSQRETRGTEAFF. J is TRBJ1-1 and V is TRBV18, with a tentative D call TRBD1 (5 bases). The read terminates 3 residues before the CDR3 end, so the remaining end is supplied by the germline J gene. Germline CDR1 KGHSH, CDR2 LQKENI. V dropped 4 bases and J dropped 4 bases, with 16 bases sitting between them. This CDR3 is built from 15 residues.

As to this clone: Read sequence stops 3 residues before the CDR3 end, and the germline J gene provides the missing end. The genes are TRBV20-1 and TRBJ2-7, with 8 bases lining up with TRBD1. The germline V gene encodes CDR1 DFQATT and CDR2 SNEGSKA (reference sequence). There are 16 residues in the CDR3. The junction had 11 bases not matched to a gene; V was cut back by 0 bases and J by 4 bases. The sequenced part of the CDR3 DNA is TGCAGTGCTAGAGATGCCGGGACAGGAGATTTTTACGAG. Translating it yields CSARDAGTGDFYE. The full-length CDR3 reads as CSARDAGTGDFYEQYF.

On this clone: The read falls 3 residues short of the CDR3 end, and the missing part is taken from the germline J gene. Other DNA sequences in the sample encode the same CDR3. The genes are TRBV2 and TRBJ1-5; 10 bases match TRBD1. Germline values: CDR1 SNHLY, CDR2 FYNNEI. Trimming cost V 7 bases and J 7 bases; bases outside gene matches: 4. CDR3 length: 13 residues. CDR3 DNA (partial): TGTGCCAGCACTGGACAGGGGGACCAGCCC. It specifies CASTGQGDQP. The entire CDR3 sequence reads CASTGQGDQPQHF.